The clone carrying this T cell receptor beta chain is a singleton in its sample. The record originates from a study of vaccination and CD4 T cells after COVID-19. Looking at the study overall: Convalescent cases comprised some 10 mild and one severe, all SARS-CoV-2 positive by nasal swab PCR.

TCRdb re-called the PCR reads through MiXCR, storing one row per CDR3 protein. The sample consists of about 24,000 distinct CDR3 sequences, 51% of them appearing once. The CDR3 has 15 residues. V dropped 2 bases and J dropped 3; count of bases not matched to a gene: 3. Per germline, CDR1 SGHVS and CDR2 FQNEAQ. The TCR sequence derives from a human donor who had recovered from COVID-19. The sample consisted of CD4+ T cells from blood, taken before SARS-CoV-2 vaccination. The chain recombines TRBV7-8 with TRBJ2-3, with TRBD1 matching 9 bases. CDR3 DNA sequence: TGTGCCAGCAGCTTACAGACAGGGGGAACAGATACGCAGTATTTT. Translation gives CASSLQTGGTDTQYF.